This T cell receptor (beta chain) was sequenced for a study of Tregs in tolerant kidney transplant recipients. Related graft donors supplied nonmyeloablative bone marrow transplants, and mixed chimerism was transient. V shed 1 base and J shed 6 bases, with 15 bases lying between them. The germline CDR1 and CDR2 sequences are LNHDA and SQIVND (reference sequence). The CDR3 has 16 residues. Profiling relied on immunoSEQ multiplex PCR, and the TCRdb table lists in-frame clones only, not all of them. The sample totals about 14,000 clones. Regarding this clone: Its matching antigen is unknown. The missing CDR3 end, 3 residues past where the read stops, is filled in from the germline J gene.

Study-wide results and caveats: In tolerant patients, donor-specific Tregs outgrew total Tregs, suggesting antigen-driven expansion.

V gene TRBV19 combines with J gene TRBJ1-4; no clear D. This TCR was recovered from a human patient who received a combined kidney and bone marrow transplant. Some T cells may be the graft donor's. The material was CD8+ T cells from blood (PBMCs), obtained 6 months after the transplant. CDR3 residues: CASSIALGRWDEKLFF. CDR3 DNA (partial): TGTGCCAGTAGTATAGCGTTAGGGCGATGGGATGAAAAA.